These 25 T cell receptor beta chains were sequenced from one sample in a study of beta chain features in type 1 diabetes (dated by TCRdb to the late 2010s). The protocol used for the library was the immunoSEQ multiplex PCR assay. The entire amount of isolated RNA was reverse transcribed using the High Capacity cDNA Reverse Transcription Kit, so the sequenced TCRB transcripts were expressed ones. TCRdb holds this immuneACCESS table with in-frame rearrangements only. Some clones are missing; in checked studies, unresolved V genes explain under half, and the rest has no known cause. This sample is represented by 250,000 or so clones; over 65% of them were singletons. The ten top clones hold 0.053% of the sample. The sequenced sample was naive CD4+ T cells from blood. Explained via the paper, the cell subset or site label denotes: true naive CD4+ T cells. The origin of the receptors is a man between 25 and 39 years old in good health.

J is TRBJ1-5 and V is TRBV30; weak D call: TRBD1 (5 bases). The CDR3 extends over 11 amino acids. Trimming removed 2 bases from V and 8 bases from J, with 7 bases in between. Germline V gene data show CDR1 as GTSNPN and CDR2 as SVGIG (reference sequence). CDR3 region: CAWSTGEPQHF. The CDR3 DNA sequence: TGTGCCTGGAGTACGGGGGAGCCCCAGCATTTT.

The V and J genes are TRBV30 and TRBJ1-2; D unclear. CDR3 length: 11 residues. Germline assignment: CDR1 GTSNPN and CDR2 SVGIG (reference sequence). V was pared by 4 bases and J by 0 bases, with 3 bases between. The CDR3 reads CAWITNYGYTF. The DNA for the CDR3 is TGTGCCTGGATTACTAACTATGGCTACACCTTC.

On this clone itself: Different DNA sequences within this sample yield the same CDR3. This chain uses TRBV28 with TRBJ2-3, with 8 bases fitting TRBD2. V lost 2 bases and J lost 3; bases outside the gene matches: 4. From germline, CDR1 is MDHEN and CDR2 SYDVKM. The CDR3 is 15 residues long. CDR3 DNA: TGTGCCAGCAGTTTACCGGGAGGGGGAACAGATACGCAGTATTTT. This translates into CASSLPGGGTDTQYF.

This clone was observed a few times. The chain uses TRBV27 and TRBJ2-1; no clear D. Trimming pared 11 bases from V and 0 bases from J, leaving 17 bases between. The CDR3 runs 15 residues. Germline V gene data show CDR1 as MNHEY and CDR2 as SMNVEV (reference sequence). DNA of the CDR3: TGTGCCCCCCGTCGTTGGCGGAGCTCCTACAATGAGCAGTTCTTC. This encodes CAPRRWRSSYNEQFF.

The chain carries TRBV15 and TRBJ1-1; 10 bases fit TRBD1. Trimming cost V 3 bases and J 6 bases; bases outside gene matches: 4. CDR3 length equals 14 residues. Germline V gene sequence: CDR1 LNHNV, CDR2 YYDKDF (reference sequence). CDR3 nucleotide sequence: TGTGCCACCAGCAGGACAGGGGGCGGATCTGAAGCTTTCTTT. Amino acids: CATSRTGGGSEAFF.

CDR3 residues: CASSPLAGNTDTQYF. The CDR3 bases are TGTGCCAGCTCACCTTTAGCGGGGAACACAGATACGCAGTATTTT. The rearrangement links TRBV18 to TRBJ2-3, with 8 bases that match TRBD2. The CDR3 is made up of 15 amino acids. Trimming removed 3 bases from V and 2 bases from J; junction bases left unmatched: 4. Germline V gene sequence: CDR1 KGHSH, CDR2 LQKENI. The full variable domain, in which reference TRBV18 and TRBJ2-3 provide the parts outside the CDR3, is NAGVMQNPRHLVRRRGQEARLRCSPMKGHSHVYWYRQLPEEGLKFMVYLQKENIIDESGMPKERFSAEFPKEGPSILRIQQVVRGDSAAYFCASSPLAGNTDTQYFGPGTRLTVL.

The rearrangement joins TRBV15 to TRBJ2-5; D is ambiguous. Trimming shortened V by 2 bases and J by 5 bases, and 3 bases separated the two germline ends. The CDR3 extends over 11 amino acids. CDR1 and CDR2 from the germline V gene are LNHNV and YYDKDF (reference sequence). CDR3 in amino acids: CATSRSETQYF. The CDR3 bases are TGTGCCACCAGCAGAAGCGAGACCCAGTACTTC. Drawing the rest from reference TRBV15 and TRBJ2-5, the complete variable domain is DAMVIQNPRYQVTQFGKPVTLSCSQTLNHNVMYWYQQKSSQAPKLLFHYYDKDFNNEADTPDNFQSRRPNTSFCFLDIRSPGLGDTAMYLCATSRSETQYFGPGTRLLVL.

V usage is TRBV5-6 and J usage is TRBJ2-5; 10 bases line up with TRBD2. The CDR3 is 16 residues long. V lost 7 bases to trimming and J lost 0 bases; unmatched junction nucleotides: 9. Germline V lookup: CDR1 SGHDT, CDR2 YYEEEE. CDR3 DNA: TGTGCCAGCCAAGGACTAGCGGAGTATTACCAAGAGACCCAGTACTTC. It yields the protein CASQGLAEYYQETQYF. Drawing the rest from reference TRBV5-6 and TRBJ2-5, the complete variable domain is DAGVTQSPTHLIKTRGQQVTLRCSPKSGHDTVSWYQQALGQGPQFIFQYYEEEERQRGNFPDRFSGHQFPNYSSELNVNALLLGDSALYLCASQGLAEYYQETQYFGPGTRLLVL.

This clone was counted between two and nine times. V usage is TRBV29-1 and J usage is TRBJ2-1, with TRBD2 identical over 10 bases. Germline CDR1 reads SQVTM; CDR2 reads ANQGSEA. The CDR3 is 15 amino acids. Trimming took 7 bases from V and 0 from J; bases not matched to a gene: 6. CDR3 in DNA: TGCAGCGGAAGCGGGGGGGCTTTCTCCTACAATGAGCAGTTCTTC. This translates into CSGSGGAFSYNEQFF.

The rearrangement links TRBV10-3 to TRBJ2-6; D may be TRBD1 (6 bases). Germline lookup yields CDR1 ENHRY and CDR2 SYGVKD. With 1 base removed from V and 0 bases from J, the gap between germline ends came to 16 bases. This CDR3 has 19 residues. Here the CDR3 reads CAISEFTGLSSSGANVLTF. The CDR3 coding sequence is TGTGCCATCAGTGAGTTCACAGGGCTCAGCTCCTCTGGGGCCAACGTCCTGACTTTC.

This rearrangement joins TRBV2 to TRBJ1-6, with 8 bases aligning to TRBD1. There are 15 residues in the CDR3. Trimming took 3 bases from V and 7 from J; bases not matched to a gene: 5. Germline V gene sequence: CDR1 SNHLY, CDR2 FYNNEI. CDR3 sequence: CASSEAGGWNSPLHF. The CDR3 DNA reads as TGTGCCAGCAGTGAGGCAGGGGGCTGGAATTCACCCCTCCACTTT.

V gene TRBV14 combines with J gene TRBJ2-1; no reliable D call. The V and J ends lost 0 bases and 12 bases respectively, with 9 bases between them. CDR1 and CDR2 from the germline V gene are SGHDN and FVKESK. The CDR3 runs 12 residues. CDR3 protein: CASSQEGLGQFF. For the CDR3, the DNA is TGTGCCAGCAGCCAAGAGGGCTTGGGGCAGTTCTTC.

The V and J genes are TRBV2 and TRBJ2-5; TRBD1 agrees at 8 bases. Germline trimming cut 6 bases from V and 5 bases from J; bases unmatched to any gene: 8. The CDR3 has 14 residues. Germline CDR1 SNHLY, CDR2 FYNNEI. The DNA for the CDR3 is TGTGCCAGCAGATCGGACAGGGCCGGGGAGACCCAGTACTTC. This sequence encodes CASRSDRAGETQYF.

DNA of the CDR3: TGTGCCAGCAGCTTCCGGGCTGAGCAGTACTTC. This translates into CASSFRAEQYF. The rearrangement uses TRBV5-4 and TRBJ2-7; D is unresolved. Germline V lookup: CDR1 SGHNT, CDR2 YYREEE (reference sequence). This CDR3 contains 11 residues. V lost 2 bases and J lost 7, with 7 bases in between. Based on the CDR3 plus reference TRBV5-4 and TRBJ2-7, the full variable domain is ETGVTQSPTHLIKTRGQQVTLRCSSQSGHNTVSWYQQALGQGPQFIFQYYREEENGRGNFPPRFSGLQFPNYSSELNVNALELDDSALYLCASSFRAEQYFGPGTRLTVT.

The sample holds a few counts of this clone. The chain uses TRBV7-6 and TRBJ2-5; TRBD1 is a possible D gene (6 bases). CDR1 is SGHVS and CDR2 is FNYEAQ in the germline V gene. CDR3 length: 13 residues. V was pared by 5 bases and J by 7 bases, with 14 bases between. The CDR3 reads CASSDTGPGTQYF. DNA for the CDR3: TGTGCCAGCAGCGACACAGGGCCAGGGACCCAGTACTTC.

V usage is TRBV9 and J usage is TRBJ2-1, with D maybe TRBD2 (5 bases). The length of the CDR3 is 16 residues. The germline CDR1 and CDR2 sequences are SGDLS and YYNGEE. V shed 4 bases and J shed 0 bases, with 14 bases lying between them. The CDR3 DNA reads as TGTGCCAGCAGCCTCAGAGCGGAAGGCTCCTACAATGAGCAGTTCTTC. It encodes CASSLRAEGSYNEQFF.

Points on this clone: Other DNA sequences within the sample encode an identical CDR3. The chain has TRBV5-6 and TRBJ1-1, with no clear D. This CDR3 contains 11 residues. V shed 4 bases and J shed 0 bases, with 1 base lying between them. The germline V gene has CDR1 SGHDT and CDR2 YYEEEE. The CDR3 bases are TGTGCCAGCAGCCTGAACACTGAAGCTTTCTTT. This translates into CASSLNTEAFF.

The chain links TRBV29-1 to TRBJ2-3; maybe TRBD2 (5 bases). Trimming cost V 5 bases and J 4 bases, with 13 bases left between them. The CDR3 totals 13 residues. Germline V gives CDR1 SQVTM, CDR2 ANQGSEA. CDR3 nucleotide sequence: TGCAGCGTTAAACTAGGTCTCGCAGATACGCAGTATTTT. This codes for CSVKLGLADTQYF.

J is TRBJ2-7 and V is TRBV29-1; no clear D gene. Germline loops: CDR1 SQVTM, CDR2 ANQGSEA. This CDR3 has 12 amino acids. V was shortened by 1 base and J by 5 bases, with 9 bases between the two germline ends. Here the CDR3 reads CSVEGAGDEQYF. The DNA of the CDR3 is TGCAGCGTTGAAGGCGCCGGAGACGAGCAGTACTTC.

This clone came up a few times. CDR3 nucleotide sequence: TGTGCCAGCAGCGCCCAAGAGACCCAGTACTTC. Translation: CASSAQETQYF. This chain uses TRBV5-4 with TRBJ2-5; no definite D call. Germline CDR1 and CDR2: SGHNT and YYREEE (reference sequence). This CDR3 contains 11 residues. The V end was cut by 4 bases, the J end by 1 base, with 2 bases between.

A few counts support this clone. V gene TRBV4-3 combines with J gene TRBJ2-7; 8 bases line up with TRBD2. Trimming removed 0 bases from V and 3 bases from J; junction bases left unmatched: 4. The CDR3 consists of 15 residues. Germline CDR1 and CDR2: LGHNA and YSLEER. Here the CDR3 DNA reads TGCGCCAGCAGCCAAGATTTCACTAGCGGCTACGAGCAGTACTTC. This encodes CASSQDFTSGYEQYF.

The gene calls are TRBV19 and TRBJ2-3, with TRBD2 as a possible D gene (5 bases). The V gene lost 3 bases and the J gene lost 1 base, with 5 bases spanning the gap. The germline gives CDR1 LNHDA, CDR2 SQIVND (reference sequence). The CDR3 totals 13 residues. The DNA of the CDR3 is TGTGCCAGTAGTATGAGGGGCACAGATACGCAGTATTTT. Translation gives CASSMRGTDTQYF.

The chain joins TRBV30 to TRBJ2-1; D gene ambiguous. The V and J ends lost 5 bases and 5 bases respectively, with 10 bases between them. The CDR3 extends over 12 amino acids. Germline CDR1 GTSNPN, CDR2 SVGIG (reference sequence). The CDR3 protein is CAWGFRDNEQFF. The DNA of the CDR3 is TGTGCCTGGGGGTTCAGAGACAATGAGCAGTTCTTC.

With respect to this clone: Within the sample, other DNA sequences also encode this same CDR3. CDR3 sequence reads: CAWSAGPYEQYF. CDR3 coding DNA: TGTGCCTGGAGTGCAGGCCCCTACGAGCAGTACTTC. The chain recombines TRBV30 with TRBJ2-7; D is ambiguous. CDR3 length equals 12 residues. Trimming left V 1 base short and J 2 bases short, with 6 bases between. CDR1 GTSNPN and CDR2 SVGIG come from the germline V gene (reference sequence). Filled out from reference TRBV30 and TRBJ2-7, the complete variable domain reads SQTIHQWPATLVQPVGSPLSLECTVEGTSNPNLYWYRQAAGRGLQLLFYSVGIGQISSEVPQNLSASRPQDRQFILSSKKLLLSDSGFYLCAWSAGPYEQYFGPGTRLTVT.

Worth noting for this clone: The sample has other DNA sequences that encode this CDR3 too. The chain couples TRBV5-1 to TRBJ2-7, with no clear D. The CDR3 has 12 residues. CDR1 and CDR2 (germline): SGHRS, YFSETQ. The germline V and J ends were trimmed by 0 bases and 4 bases, with 5 bases remaining between them. The CDR3 protein is CASSLDGYEQYF. For the CDR3, the DNA is TGCGCCAGCAGCTTGGACGGTTACGAGCAGTACTTC.